Listed below are T cell receptor beta chains from one sample, sequenced in a study of PD-1 blockade in classical Hodgkin lymphoma. Clones were read by immunoSEQ multiplex PCR, and TCRdb kept only the in-frame ones, dropping some. The sample has roughly 41,000 clones; 60% to 80% are singletons. The sequencing here drew on peripheral blood mononuclear cells (PBMCs), taken before the fourth cycle of nivolumab. The source is a human donor with classical Hodgkin lymphoma. Each CDR3 is given with its conserved first and last residue. Each record gives: V gene, J gene, clone size, D gene, CDR3 protein, CDR3 DNA. The D gene is left open where the match is weak. Rows may omit the clone size; those that give it use once, few, many or a size class.

>TRBV9|TRBJ2-3|NA|TRBD2
CASSARLAGGADTQYF
TGTGCCAGCAGCGCTCGCCTAGCGGGGGGGGCAGATACGCAGTATTTT
>TRBV6-1|TRBJ1-2|few|NA
CASKSAGGYTF
TGTGCCAGCAAGAGCGCGGGTGGCTACACCTTC
>TRBV5-1|TRBJ1-4|once|NA
CASSSRQPTNEKLFF
TGCGCCAGCAGCTCCCGACAGCCAACTAATGAAAAACTGTTTTTT
>TRBV10-2|TRBJ1-2|once|NA
CASRGGSDNGLLQSPGYGYTF
TGCGCCAGCAGAGGGGGATCGGACAACGGGCTCCTACAGTCCCCGGGCTATGGCTACACCTTC
>TRBV5-1|TRBJ1-1|NA|NA
CASSLAHTEAFF
TGCGCCAGCAGCTTGGCCCACACTGAAGCTTTCTTT
>TRBV2|TRBJ1-6|NA|NA
CASSEDRGSSYNSPLHF
TGTGCCAGCAGTGAAGACCGGGGTAGCTCCTATAATTCACCCCTCCACTTT
>TRBV18|TRBJ2-2|NA|NA
CASSPGSFTNTGELFF
TGTGCCAGCTCACCAGGTTCCTTTACGAACACCGGGGAGCTGTTTTTT
>TRBV7-9|TRBJ1-2|NA|TRBD1
CASSTRTGDGYTF
TGTGCCAGCAGCACCAGGACAGGGGACGGCTACACCTTC
>TRBV5-4|TRBJ2-5|NA|NA
CASSLPGGAGETQYF
TGTGCCAGCAGCTTGCCTGGGGGGGCCGGAGAGACCCAGTACTTC
>TRBV5-4|TRBJ2-7|NA|NA
CASSPSGFGEQYF
TGTGCCAGCAGCCCCTCGGGGTTCGGCGAGCAGTACTTC
>TRBV11-3|TRBJ2-2|NA|TRBD2
CASSPSGGASGELFF
TGTGCCAGCAGCCCTAGCGGGGGGGCGTCCGGGGAGCTGTTTTTT
>TRBV5-1|TRBJ1-2|NA|TRBD1
CASSLEGTANGYTF
TGCGCCAGCAGCTTGGAGGGGACAGCCAACGGCTACACCTTC
>TRBV30|TRBJ1-6|NA|NA
CAWLGKSGHSPLHF
TGTGCCTGGCTAGGGAAGTCAGGGCATTCACCCCTCCACTTT
>TRBV5-1|TRBJ2-1|NA|TRBD1
CASSFGAQGDNEQFF
TGCGCCAGCAGCTTCGGTGCGCAGGGGGACAATGAGCAGTTCTTC
>TRBV5-5|TRBJ2-7|few|TRBD1
CASSTQGARIGEQYF
TGTGCCAGCAGCACACAGGGGGCGAGGATTGGCGAGCAGTACTTC
>TRBV11-2|TRBJ2-5|NA|NA
CASSPTAGRETQYF
TGTGCCAGCAGCCCTACGGCGGGAAGGGAGACCCAGTACTTC
>TRBV2|TRBJ2-1|medium-sized|TRBD2
CASRTSGGAFEQFF
TGTGCCAGCAGGACTAGCGGGGGGGCGTTTGAGCAGTTCTTC
>TRBV11-2|TRBJ1-3|NA|NA
CASSSTGRAGNTIYF
TGTGCCAGCAGCTCAACAGGGAGGGCTGGAAACACCATATATTTT